This is a list of T cell receptor beta chains from one sample in a study of cytomegalovirus exposure and HLA in healthy donors. The data were produced by immunoSEQ multiplex PCR, yet TCRdb's version contains in-frame clones alone and is incomplete. Seen here are about 150,000 clones, approximately 83% observed once, and the top ten hold approximately 1.5%. Input material: PBMCs. The receptors come from a woman between 18 and 30 years old in good health and CMV-seronegative. CDR3s include the opening cysteine and the closing phenylalanine or tryptophan. A D gene is named only where the DNA matches it firmly. Clone size, where shown, is once, few, many, or a class for clones that have expanded.

TRBJ2-7 TRBD2 TRBV4-1 15 - TGCGCCAGCAGCCGAGGACTAGCGGGGAACTACGAGCAGTACTTC CASSRGLAGNYEQYF
TRBJ2-7 TRBD1 TRBV6-1 16 - TGTGCCAGCAGTGAAATAGGACAGGGGGCTTCGGGCGAGCAGTACTTC CASSEIGQGASGEQYF
TRBJ1-5 - TRBV28 14 once TGTGCCAGCAGCCTTTACACAGGTAATCAGCCCCAGCATTTT CASSLYTGNQPQHF
TRBJ2-1 TRBD2 TRBV13 18 - TGTGCCAGCAGCTTAACCCCAGGACTAGCGGGGGGGCACAATGAGCAGTTCTTC CASSLTPGLAGGHNEQFF
TRBJ1-6 TRBD1 TRBV30 16 - TGTGCCTGGAGTGTACAGTTTGTGACAGGGGGTTCACCCCTCCACTTT CAWSVQFVTGGSPLHF
TRBJ1-2 - TRBV5-4 15 - TGTGCCAGCAGCGTAGAGACAGATCCTAACTATGGCTACACCTTC CASSVETDPNYGYTF
TRBJ2-7 TRBD2 TRBV25-1 18 - TGTGCCAGCAGTGAGTATTCTAGCGGGGGGGCATCCTCATCCGAGCAGTACTTC CASSEYSSGGASSSEQYF
TRBJ1-1 TRBD1 TRBV30 13 - TGTGCCTGGACCCGACAGGGGAGGGGTGAAGCTTTCTTT CAWTRQGRGEAFF
TRBJ2-2 TRBD2 TRBV4-2 16 - TGTGCCAGCAGCCAAACTAGCGGGGGGTATAACGGGGAGCTGTTTTTT CASSQTSGGYNGELFF
TRBJ1-4 TRBD1 TRBV11-2 15 - TGTGCCAGCAGCTTAACAGGGACAGGGGGTGAAAAACTGTTTTTT CASSLTGTGGEKLFF
TRBJ2-7 TRBD1 TRBV28 13 - TGTGCCAGCGGAACAGGGGGCAAAATGAAGCAGTACTTC CASGTGGKMKQYF
TRBJ1-1 - TRBV5-1 15 few TGCGCCAGCAGCTTGGAATCCTTGAGAGGTACTGAAGCTTTCTTT CASSLESLRGTEAFF
TRBJ1-2 TRBD1 TRBV27 12 - TGTGCCAGCAGTTTGACAGGGGACGGCTACACCTTC CASSLTGDGYTF
TRBJ1-2 - TRBV28 15 - TGTGCCAGCAGTGGGGGGGGCAGCTCGGGGTATGGCTACACCTTC CASSGGGSSGYGYTF
TRBJ1-1 TRBD1 TRBV6-1 14 - TGTGCCAGCAGCCGGACAGGGGTAAACACTGAAGCTTTCTTT CASSRTGVNTEAFF
TRBJ1-4 - TRBV10-2 15 - TGCGCCAGCAGTGAGCTTCAGGGGTCAGGTGAAAAACTGTTTTTT CASSELQGSGEKLFF
TRBJ2-6 - TRBV19 16 - TGTGCCAGTAGTTCGACCTCAGGGTCTGGGGCCAACGGCCTGACTTTC CASSSTSGSGANGLTF
TRBJ1-3 - TRBV15 13 - TGTGCCACCAGCAGAGATAGGGCGGGCACCATATATTTT CATSRDRAGTIYF
TRBJ1-2 TRBD1 TRBV6-5 14 - TGTGCCAGCAGCTATGACAGGGAAGCTCTTGGCTACACCTTC CASSYDREALGYTF
TRBJ2-1 - TRBV4-1 16 - TGCGCCAGCAGCCAAGATGGGCCTCCCCTCCACAATGAGCAGTTCTTC CASSQDGPPLHNEQFF
TRBJ2-7 TRBD2 TRBV11-3 15 - TGTGCCAGCAGCATCGGCGGGGGGGAATCCTACGAGCAGTACTTC CASSIGGGESYEQYF
TRBJ2-2 TRBD2 TRBV7-6 18 - TGTGCCAGCAGCTTAGCCCACCCGAGCGGGGGGGCAACCGGGGAGCTGTTTTTT CASSLAHPSGGATGELFF
TRBJ1-3 - TRBV5-6 16 - TGTGCCAGCAGCTTTCTCTCGGGGGGTCGTGGAAACACCATATATTTT CASSFLSGGRGNTIYF
TRBJ1-1 TRBD1 TRBV4-1 14 - TGCGCCAGCAGCCAAGAGACAGGGATCACTGAAGCTTTCTTT CASSQETGITEAFF
TRBJ2-2 TRBD2 TRBV11-2 16 - TGTGCCAGCAGCTTCCGTGGGACTAGTAATTCCGGGGAGCTGTTTTTT CASSFRGTSNSGELFF
TRBJ2-3 TRBD1 TRBV6-1 14 - TGTGCCAGCAGGCCGGGACAGGGGGCAGATACGCAGTATTTT CASRPGQGADTQYF
TRBJ2-7 - TRBV18 12 few TGTGCCAGCTCCCAAGGGGTCTACGAGCAGTACTTC CASSQGVYEQYF
TRBJ1-2 - TRBV6-5 14 once TGTGCCAGCCGTCGGACGCGGGATAACTATGGCTACACCTTC CASRRTRDNYGYTF
TRBJ1-4 TRBD1 TRBV18 17 - TGTGCCAGCTCACCACAATTAAGGGACAGGGGCGATGAAAAACTGTTTTTT CASSPQLRDRGDEKLFF
TRBJ2-3 - TRBV6-1 15 - TGTGCCAGCAAAAGAACAGTCCTAAGCACAGATACGCAGTATTTT CASKRTVLSTDTQYF
TRBJ2-2 TRBD2 TRBV9 15 - TGTGCCAGCAGCGTTAGCGGGGGGAACACCGGGGAGCTGTTTTTT CASSVSGGNTGELFF
TRBJ1-1 - TRBV18 13 - TGTGCCAGCTCACTTCAGGAGAACACTGAAGCTTTCTTT CASSLQENTEAFF
TRBJ1-3 TRBD1 TRBV7-8 17 - TGTGCCAGCAGTCAATACAGGGGACGTATAGCTGGAAACACCATATATTTT CASSQYRGRIAGNTIYF
TRBJ1-4 - TRBV6-5 15 - TGTGCCAGCAGTTACACGCAGGGGACTAATGAAAAACTGTTTTTT CASSYTQGTNEKLFF